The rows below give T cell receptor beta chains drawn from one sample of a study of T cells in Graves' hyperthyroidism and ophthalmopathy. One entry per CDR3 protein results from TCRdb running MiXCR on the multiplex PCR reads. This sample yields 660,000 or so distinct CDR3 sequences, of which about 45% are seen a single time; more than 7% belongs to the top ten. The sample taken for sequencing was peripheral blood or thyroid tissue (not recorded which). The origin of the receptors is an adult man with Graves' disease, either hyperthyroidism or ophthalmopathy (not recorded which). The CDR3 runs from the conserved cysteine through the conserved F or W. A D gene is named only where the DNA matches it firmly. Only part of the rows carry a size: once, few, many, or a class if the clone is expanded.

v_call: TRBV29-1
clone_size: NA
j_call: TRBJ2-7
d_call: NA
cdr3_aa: CSGRDSLYEQYF
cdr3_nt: TGCAGCGGTCGGGACTCCCTCTACGAGCAGTACTTC

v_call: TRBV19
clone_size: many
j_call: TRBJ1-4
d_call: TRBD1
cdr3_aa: CASSRTGLGSNEKLFF
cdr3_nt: TGTGCCAGTTCCAGGACAGGGCTAGGCTCCAATGAAAAACTGTTTTTT

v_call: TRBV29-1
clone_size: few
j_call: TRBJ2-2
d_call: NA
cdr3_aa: CSVEGDSVFGGNTGELFF
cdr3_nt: TGCAGCGTTGAAGGGGACAGCGTGTTCGGGGGCAACACCGGGGAGCTGTTTTTT

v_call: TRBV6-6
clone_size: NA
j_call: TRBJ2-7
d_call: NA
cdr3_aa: CASSYVGQGSEQYF
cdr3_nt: TGTGCCAGCAGTTACGTGGGTCAGGGCAGCGAGCAGTACTTC

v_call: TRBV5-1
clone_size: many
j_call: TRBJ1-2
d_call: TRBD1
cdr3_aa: CASRAGTGISGYTF
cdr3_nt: TGCGCCAGCAGGGCCGGGACAGGGATTAGTGGCTACACCTTC

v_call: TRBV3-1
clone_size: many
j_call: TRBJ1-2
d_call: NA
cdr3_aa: CASSQGDGYTF
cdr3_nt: TGTGCCAGCAGCCAAGGGGATGGCTACACCTTC

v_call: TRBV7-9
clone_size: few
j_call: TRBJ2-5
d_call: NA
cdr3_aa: CASRQGPGRGGETQYF
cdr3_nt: TGTGCCAGCAGACAGGGCCCGGGGCGCGGGGGAGAGACCCAGTACTTC

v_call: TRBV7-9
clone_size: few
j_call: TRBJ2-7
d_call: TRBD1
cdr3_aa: CASSWTGGREQYF
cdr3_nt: TGTGCCAGCAGCTGGACAGGGGGGCGCGAGCAGTACTTC

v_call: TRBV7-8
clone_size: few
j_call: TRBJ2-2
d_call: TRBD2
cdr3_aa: CASSFLAGGLGGELFF
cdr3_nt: TGTGCCAGCAGCTTCCTAGCGGGAGGATTAGGCGGGGAGCTGTTTTTT

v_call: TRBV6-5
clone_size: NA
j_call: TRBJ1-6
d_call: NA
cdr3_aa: CASRSGRWDSPLHF
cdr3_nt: TGTGCCAGCAGATCGGGACGGTGGGATTCACCCCTCCACTTT

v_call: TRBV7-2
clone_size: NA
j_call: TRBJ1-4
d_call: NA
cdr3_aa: CASSFLVRRDATNEKLFF
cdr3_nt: TGTGCCAGCAGCTTCCTAGTCAGACGAGACGCAACTAATGAAAAACTGTTTTTT

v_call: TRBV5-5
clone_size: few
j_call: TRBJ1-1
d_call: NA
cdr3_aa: CASSSVSPEAFF
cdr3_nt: TGTGCCAGCAGCTCGGTTTCCCCTGAAGCTTTCTTT

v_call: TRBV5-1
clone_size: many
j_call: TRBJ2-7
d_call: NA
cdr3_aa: CASSLGGAGSYEQYF
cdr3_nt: TGCGCCAGCAGCTTGGGCGGCGCAGGGTCCTACGAGCAGTACTTC

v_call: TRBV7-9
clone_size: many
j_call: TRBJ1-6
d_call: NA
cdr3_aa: CASSYDRAPSPLHF
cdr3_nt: TGTGCCAGCAGCTACGACCGGGCGCCTTCACCCCTCCACTTT

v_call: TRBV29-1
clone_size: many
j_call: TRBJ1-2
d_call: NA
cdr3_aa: CSVSRGPYYGYTF
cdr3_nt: TGCAGCGTCTCCAGGGGCCCCTACTATGGCTACACCTTC

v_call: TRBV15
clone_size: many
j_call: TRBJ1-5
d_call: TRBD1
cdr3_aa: CATSRDQGGNNQPQHF
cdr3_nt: TGTGCCACCAGCAGAGATCAGGGGGGGAACAATCAGCCCCAGCATTTT

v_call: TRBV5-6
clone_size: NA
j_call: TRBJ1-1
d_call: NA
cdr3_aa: CASSLVGGSNEAFF
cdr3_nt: TGTGCCAGCAGCTTGGTGGGGGGAAGTAATGAAGCTTTCTTT

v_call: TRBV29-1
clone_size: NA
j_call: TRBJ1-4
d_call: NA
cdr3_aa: CSVRDTGW
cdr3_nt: TGCAGCGTGCGGGACACAGGGTGG

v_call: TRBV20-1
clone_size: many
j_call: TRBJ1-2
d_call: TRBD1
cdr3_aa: CSARYPRTGVSYGYTF
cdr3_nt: TGCAGTGCTAGGTATCCAAGGACAGGAGTTAGCTATGGCTACACCTTC

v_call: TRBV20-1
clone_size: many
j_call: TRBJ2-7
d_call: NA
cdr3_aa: CSARDGNQQYF
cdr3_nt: TGCAGTGCTAGAGACGGGAATCAGCAGTACTTC

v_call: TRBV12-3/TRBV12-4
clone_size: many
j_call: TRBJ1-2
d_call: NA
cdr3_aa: CASREAGDYYGYTF
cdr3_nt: TGTGCCAGCAGGGAGGCAGGGGATTACTATGGCTACACCTTC

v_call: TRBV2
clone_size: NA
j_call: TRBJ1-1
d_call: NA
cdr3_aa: CASSQLRAEAFF
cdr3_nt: TGTGCCAGCAGCCAACTTAGAGCTGAAGCTTTCTTT

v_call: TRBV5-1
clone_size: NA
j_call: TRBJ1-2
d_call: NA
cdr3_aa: CASSFAGAGHGYTF
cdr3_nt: TGCGCCAGCAGCTTTGCGGGGGCAGGGCATGGCTACACCTTC

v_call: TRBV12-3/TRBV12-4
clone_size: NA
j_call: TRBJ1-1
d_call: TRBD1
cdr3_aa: CASSSGDRLEAFF
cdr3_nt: TGTGCCAGCAGTTCTGGGGACAGACTAGAAGCTTTCTTT

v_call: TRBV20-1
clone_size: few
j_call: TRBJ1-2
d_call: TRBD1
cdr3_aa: CSAKGQGMGVVSYTF
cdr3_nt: TGCAGTGCTAAGGGACAGGGGATGGGAGTAGTTAGCTACACCTTC

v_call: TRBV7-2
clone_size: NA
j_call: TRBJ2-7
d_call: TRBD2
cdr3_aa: CAWSPPGLARPEQYF
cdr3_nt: TGTGCCTGGAGTCCCCCGGGACTAGCGAGGCCAGAGCAGTACTTC

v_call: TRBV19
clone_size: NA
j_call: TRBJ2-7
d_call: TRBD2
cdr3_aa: CASRSTSGYEQYF
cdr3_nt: TGTGCCAGTAGGTCGACTAGCGGCTACGAGCAGTACTTC

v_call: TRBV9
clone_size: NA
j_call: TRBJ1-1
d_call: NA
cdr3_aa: CASSASGADRTEAFF
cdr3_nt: TGTGCCAGCAGCGCATCGGGGGCGGATAGAACTGAAGCTTTCTTT

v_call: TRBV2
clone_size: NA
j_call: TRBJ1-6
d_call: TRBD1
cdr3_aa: CAGRQGGNSPLHF
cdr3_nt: TGTGCCGGTCGACAGGGAGGTAATTCACCCCTCCACTTT

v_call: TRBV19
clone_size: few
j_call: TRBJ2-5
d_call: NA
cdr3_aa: CASSPRVRAKETQYF
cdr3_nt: TGTGCCAGTAGTCCCAGGGTGAGAGCTAAAGAGACCCAGTACTTC

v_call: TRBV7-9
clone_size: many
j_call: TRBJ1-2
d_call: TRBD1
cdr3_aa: CASSDTGGGYTF
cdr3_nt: TGTGCCAGCAGCGACACAGGGGGCGGCTACACCTTC

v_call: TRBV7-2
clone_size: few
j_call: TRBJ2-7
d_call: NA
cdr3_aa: CASSTDLEQYF
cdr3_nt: TGTGCCAGCAGCACTGACCTGGAGCAGTACTTC

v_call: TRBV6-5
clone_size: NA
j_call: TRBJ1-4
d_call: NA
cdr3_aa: CASSQDASNEKLFF
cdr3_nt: TGTGCCAGCAGCCAAGACGCCTCTAATGAAAAACTGTTTTTT

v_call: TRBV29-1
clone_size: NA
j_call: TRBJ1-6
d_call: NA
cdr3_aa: CSVLTGGTPNSPLHF
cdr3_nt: TGCAGCGTTTTAACGGGGGGAACTCCTAATTCACCCCTCCACTTT

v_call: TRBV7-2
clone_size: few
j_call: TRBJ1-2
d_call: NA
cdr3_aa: CASSLGGLRGMDVGYTF
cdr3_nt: TGTGCCAGCAGCTTAGGAGGTCTCAGGGGAATGGATGTTGGCTACACCTTC

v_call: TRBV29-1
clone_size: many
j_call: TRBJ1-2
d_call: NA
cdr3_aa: CSARPNQGYTF
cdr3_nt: TGCAGCGCCCGGCCCAACCAGGGCTACACCTTC

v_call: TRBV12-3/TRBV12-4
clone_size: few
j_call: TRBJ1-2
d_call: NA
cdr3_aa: CASSFRPNYGYTF
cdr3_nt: TGTGCCAGCAGTTTCCGGCCCAACTATGGCTACACCTTC

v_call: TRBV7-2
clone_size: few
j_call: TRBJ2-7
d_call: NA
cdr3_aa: CASSLEWGKIYEQYF
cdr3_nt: TGTGCCAGCAGCTTAGAGTGGGGAAAAATTTACGAGCAGTACTTC

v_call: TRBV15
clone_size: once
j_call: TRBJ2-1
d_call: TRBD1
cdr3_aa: CATSRVTGTATFNEQFF
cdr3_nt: TGTGCCACCAGCAGAGTAACCGGGACAGCGACATTCAATGAGCAGTTCTTC

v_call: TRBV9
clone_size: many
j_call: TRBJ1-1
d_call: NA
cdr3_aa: CASSVWEGDTEAFF
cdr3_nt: TGTGCCAGCAGCGTCTGGGAGGGTGACACTGAAGCTTTCTTT

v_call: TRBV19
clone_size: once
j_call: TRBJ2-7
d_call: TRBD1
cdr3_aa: CASRITGQPHAYEQYF
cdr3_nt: TGTGCCAGCAGGATCACGGGACAGCCTCATGCCTACGAGCAGTACTTC

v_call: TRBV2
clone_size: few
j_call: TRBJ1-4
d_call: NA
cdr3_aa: CASSSSQGRGEKLFF
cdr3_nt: TGTGCCAGCAGTAGTTCACAGGGACGAGGGGAAAAACTGTTTTTT

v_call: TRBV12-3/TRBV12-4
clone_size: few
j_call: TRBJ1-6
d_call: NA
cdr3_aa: CASSPTVRDSPLHF
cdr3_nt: TGTGCCAGCAGCCCGACAGTGCGGGATTCACCCCTCCACTTT

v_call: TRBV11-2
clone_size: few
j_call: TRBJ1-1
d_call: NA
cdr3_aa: CASRGASNTEAFF
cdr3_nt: TGTGCCAGCCGAGGGGCGAGTAACACTGAAGCTTTCTTT

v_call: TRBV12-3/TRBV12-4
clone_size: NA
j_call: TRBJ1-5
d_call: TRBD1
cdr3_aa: CASSPRAGQGNQPQHF
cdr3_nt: TGTGCCAGCAGTCCTAGAGCGGGACAGGGGAATCAGCCCCAGCATTTT

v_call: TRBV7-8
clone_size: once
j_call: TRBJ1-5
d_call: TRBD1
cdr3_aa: CASSLRLGQGKGSNQPQHF
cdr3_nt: TGTGCCAGCAGCTTAAGATTGGGACAGGGAAAGGGTAGCAATCAGCCCCAGCATTTT

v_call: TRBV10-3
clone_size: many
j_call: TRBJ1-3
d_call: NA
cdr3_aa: CAISESYGAGNTIYF
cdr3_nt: TGTGCCATCAGTGAGTCCTACGGCGCTGGAAACACCATATATTTT

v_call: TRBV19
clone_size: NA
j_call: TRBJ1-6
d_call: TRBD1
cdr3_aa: CASSKGQDNYNSPLHF
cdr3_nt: TGTGCCAGTAGTAAGGGACAGGACAACTATAATTCACCCCTCCACTTT

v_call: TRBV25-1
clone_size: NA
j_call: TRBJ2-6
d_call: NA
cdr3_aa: CASSKDSSGANVLTF
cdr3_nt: TGTGCCAGCAGTAAGGACAGCTCTGGGGCCAACGTCCTGACTTTC

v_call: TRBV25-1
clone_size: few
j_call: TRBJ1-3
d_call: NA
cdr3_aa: CASSLAPGGLNSGNTIYF
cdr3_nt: TGTGCCAGCAGCTTGGCCCCCGGGGGACTCAACTCTGGAAACACCATATATTTT

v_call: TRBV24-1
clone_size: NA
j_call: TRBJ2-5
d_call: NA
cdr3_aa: CATSSLASETQYF
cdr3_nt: TGTGCCACCAGCAGCTTAGCGTCGGAGACCCAGTACTTC

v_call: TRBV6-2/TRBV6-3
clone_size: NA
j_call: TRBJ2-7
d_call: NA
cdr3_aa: CASSYTETYEQYF
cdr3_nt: TGTGCCAGCAGTTACACGGAAACCTACGAGCAGTACTTC

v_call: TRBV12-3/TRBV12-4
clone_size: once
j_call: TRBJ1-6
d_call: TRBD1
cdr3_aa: CASRWTGPNSPLHF
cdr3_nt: TGTGCCAGCAGATGGACAGGTCCTAATTCACCCCTCCACTTT